This TCR beta chain was identified during a study of T-cell reconstitution after alpha-beta-depleted transplantation in children. V was trimmed by 8 bases and J by 4 bases, leaving 6 bases between them. The CDR3 runs 11 residues. Per the germline V gene, CDR1 is MNHNY and CDR2 is SVGAGI (reference sequence). Unique molecular identifiers tagged the TCRbeta library. TCRdb recomputed calls from the PCR reads with MiXCR, one row per CDR3 protein. The data show some 530,000 distinct CDR3 sequences, under 15% seen once. Sequenced material: PBMCs from the stem cell graft donor, taken from the stem cell graft. This sequence was found in a human donor who donated a stem cell graft to a child with combined immunodeficiency. This chain joins TRBV6-6 and TRBJ1-3; D is unresolved. The CDR3 DNA sequence: TGTGCCAGCCTACACGGAAACACCATATATTTT. Amino acids: CASLHGNTIYF.